One and the same sample provided the 16 T cell receptor beta chains below, sequenced in a study of vaccination effects on CD4 cells after COVID-19. ViraFEST assay sequencing came after antigen-specific CD4+ T cells were expanded with viral peptide pools. Cultured cells yielded isolated CD4+ T cells after more than nine days. Nucleocapsid antibodies stayed negative before and after vaccination, showing no earlier SARS-CoV-2 infection. The data were produced by immunoSEQ multiplex PCR, yet TCRdb's version contains in-frame clones alone and is incomplete. The sample carries tens of thousands of clones, around 69% recorded once. No antigens are known for them. The specimen comprised CD4+ T cells from PBMCs cultured with HCoV-NL63 spike peptides, sampled before COVID-19 vaccination. The receptors were sampled from a human donor who received a COVID-19 vaccine.

The chain combines TRBV5-8 with TRBJ2-3, with TRBD1 matching 7 bases. With V trimmed by 7 bases and J by 0 bases, 14 bases remained unmatched. Germline assignment: CDR1 SGHTS and CDR2 YDEGEE. The CDR3 sequence is 17 residues long. CDR3 in amino acids: CASPLALGQRSTDTQYF. CDR3 in DNA: TGTGCCAGCCCCCTCGCACTGGGACAGAGAAGCACAGATACGCAGTATTTT. Full variable domain (remainder filled in from reference TRBV5-8 and TRBJ2-3): EAGVTQSPTHLIKTRGQQATLRCSPISGHTSVYWYQQALGLGLQFLLWYDEGEERNRGNFPPRFSGRQFPNYSSELNVNALELEDSALYLCASPLALGQRSTDTQYFGPGTRLTVL.

V is TRBV9 and J is TRBJ1-1; a weak D match, TRBD1 (5 bases). Germline CDR1 SGDLS, CDR2 YYNGEE. V lost 3 bases and J 2 bases, leaving 14 bases between the germline ends. The CDR3 runs to 15 residues. CDR3 nucleotide sequence: TGTGCCAGCAGCGCAGGAGGGACGGAAAACACTGAAGCTTTCTTT. Translating it yields CASSAGGTENTEAFF.

As DNA, the CDR3 is TGCGCCAGCAGTGAGTCCACAGGGGGGAACATTCAGTACTTC. This gives the protein CASSESTGGNIQYF. The rearrangement uses TRBV10-2 and TRBJ2-4; 8 bases match TRBD1. Trimming took 0 bases from V and 7 from J; bases not matched to a gene: 2. The germline gives CDR1 WSHSY, CDR2 SAAADI. There are 14 residues in the CDR3.

This sequence joins TRBV6-5 and TRBJ2-7; no clear D. V was pared by 0 bases and J by 5 bases, with 8 bases between. Per the germline V gene, CDR1 is MNHEY and CDR2 is SVGAGI. The CDR3 totals 13 residues. The CDR3 DNA sequence: TGTGCCAGCAGTTACTCGTATGGCCACGAGCAGTACGTC. It translates to CASSYSYGHEQYV.

This clone has just a few counts. V usage is TRBV7-2 and J usage is TRBJ1-4; D remains ambiguous. The ends were cut back, 5 bases at V and 6 bases at J, with 10 bases in the middle. The CDR3 runs to 13 residues. From germline, CDR1 is SGHTA and CDR2 FQGNSA. For the CDR3, the DNA is TGTGCCAGCAGCCCCTCTCGTTATGAAAAACTGTTTTTT. Protein sequence: CASSPSRYEKLFF.

The genes are TRBV24-1 and TRBJ2-2; TRBD1 matches at 9 bases. This CDR3 has 16 residues. Germline assignment: CDR1 KGHDR and CDR2 SFDVKD. V was pared by 4 bases and J by 4 bases, with 6 bases of the junction left unmatched. CDR3 coding DNA: TGTGCCACCAGTGACCCCGGGACAGGGACCACCGGGGAGCTGTTTTTT. This translates into CATSDPGTGTTGELFF.

Only one count was recorded for this clone. CDR3 bases: TGTGCCACCAGACCAGCCGGCGCAGATACGCAGTATTTT. Protein product: CATRPAGADTQYF. The genes are TRBV24-1 and TRBJ2-3; D unresolved. The V gene lost 7 bases and the J gene lost 4 bases, with 11 bases spanning the gap. CDR1 is KGHDR and CDR2 is SFDVKD in the germline V gene. This CDR3 spans 13 amino acids.

The gene calls are TRBV5-1 and TRBJ2-6, with D unclear. The CDR3 totals 15 residues. Trimming removed 0 bases from V and 0 bases from J, with 4 bases in between. Germline loops: CDR1 SGHRS, CDR2 YFSETQ. This chain's CDR3 is CASSLGASGANVLTF. The CDR3, as DNA: TGCGCCAGCAGCTTGGGGGCCTCTGGGGCCAACGTCCTGACTTTC.

This rearrangement joins TRBV5-1 to TRBJ2-7, with D perhaps matching TRBD1 (5 bases). CDR1 SGHRS and CDR2 YFSETQ come from the germline V gene. This CDR3 comprises 14 residues. V lost 5 bases to trimming and J lost 2 bases, with 14 bases between them. The CDR3 loop reads CASSSLGQPYEQYV. The CDR3 DNA reads TGCGCCAGCAGTAGTCTGGGGCAGCCCTACGAGCAGTACGTC.

The chain is built from TRBV5-1 and TRBJ1-1, with 8 bases lining up with TRBD1. This CDR3 has 17 amino acids. Germline CDR1 reads SGHRS; CDR2 reads YFSETQ. The ends lost 1 base at V and 6 bases at J; junction bases unmatched: 14. The CDR3 reads CASSLRTGKPQVPEAFF. In nucleotides, the CDR3 is TGCGCCAGCAGCTTGAGGACAGGGAAACCACAGGTCCCTGAAGCTTTCTTT.

As to this clone: The junction differs from germline at one of its ends, possibly a read error. This chain uses TRBV7-3 with TRBJ2-2; possibly TRBD1 for D (5 bases). The CDR3 contains 16 residues. Germline values: CDR1 SGHTA, CDR2 FQGTGA. The CDR3 nucleotides are TGTGCCAGCAGATTAACTGGGGCCCCGAACACCGGGGAGCTGTTTTTT. Translated, it gives CASRLTGAPNTGELFF.

The chain joins TRBV5-1 to TRBJ2-3, with D maybe TRBD1 (5 bases). V gave up 0 bases and J gave up 5 bases, with 10 bases separating them. This CDR3 is built from 14 residues. CDR1 is SGHRS, CDR2 YFSETQ, per germline. The CDR3 is CASSLEQAQDTQYF. Here the CDR3 DNA reads TGCGCCAGCAGCTTGGAACAGGCCCAAGATACGCAGTATTTT.

J is TRBJ2-7 and V is TRBV14; 8 nucleotides align to TRBD2. V shed 10 bases, J shed 3 bases, and the junction held 14 bases outside the gene matches. The CDR3 length is 15 residues. Germline V CDR1 and CDR2: SGHDN, FVKESK. CDR3 DNA sequence: TGTGCCAACCCCCCGGGGGGGGAGAGGATCTACGAGCAGTACGTC. This codes for CANPPGGERIYEQYV.

The chain carries TRBV29-1 and TRBJ1-3; the match to TRBD1 covers 7 bases. CDR3 length equals 13 residues. Germline lookup yields CDR1 SQVTM and CDR2 ANQGSEA. V was pared by 6 bases and J by 4 bases, with 6 bases of the junction left unmatched. CDR3 residues: CSVGTDIGNTIYF. The CDR3 DNA reads TGCAGCGTCGGGACAGATATCGGAAACACCATATATTTT.

In this sample, this clone turned up a few times. The V and J genes are TRBV7-2 and TRBJ1-2; no firm D call. Between the trimmed V and J ends, which lost 5 bases and 4 bases, there was a span of 11 bases. Germline CDR1 is SGHTA and CDR2 is FQGNSA. The CDR3 loop spans 13 amino acids. The CDR3 nucleotides read TGTGCCAGCAGCCCCCAGAACACCTATGGCTACACCTTC. Amino acids: CASSPQNTYGYTF.

The genes are TRBV5-5 and TRBJ2-2; 8 bases fit TRBD1. CDR1 SGHKS and CDR2 YYEKEE come from the germline V gene (reference sequence). The CDR3 is made up of 16 amino acids. The V and J ends lost 0 bases and 1 base, in that order; junction bases with no gene match: 2. CDR3 sequence reads: CASSLAGQVNTGELFF. The CDR3 nucleotides are TGTGCCAGCAGCTTGGCGGGACAGGTGAACACCGGGGAGCTGTTTTTT.